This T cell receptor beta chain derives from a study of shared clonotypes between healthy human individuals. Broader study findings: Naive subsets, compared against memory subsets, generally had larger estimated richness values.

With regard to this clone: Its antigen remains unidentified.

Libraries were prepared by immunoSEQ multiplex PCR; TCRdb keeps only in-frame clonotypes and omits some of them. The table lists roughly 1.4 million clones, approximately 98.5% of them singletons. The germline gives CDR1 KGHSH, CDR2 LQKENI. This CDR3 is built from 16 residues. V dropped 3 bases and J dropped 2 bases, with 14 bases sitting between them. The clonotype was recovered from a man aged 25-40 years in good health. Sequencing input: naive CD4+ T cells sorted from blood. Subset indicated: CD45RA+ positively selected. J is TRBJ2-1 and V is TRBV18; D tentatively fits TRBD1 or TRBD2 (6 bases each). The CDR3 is CASSPVGGGPYNEQFF. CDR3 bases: TGTGCCAGCTCACCGGTGGGGGGCGGGCCCTACAATGAGCAGTTCTTC.